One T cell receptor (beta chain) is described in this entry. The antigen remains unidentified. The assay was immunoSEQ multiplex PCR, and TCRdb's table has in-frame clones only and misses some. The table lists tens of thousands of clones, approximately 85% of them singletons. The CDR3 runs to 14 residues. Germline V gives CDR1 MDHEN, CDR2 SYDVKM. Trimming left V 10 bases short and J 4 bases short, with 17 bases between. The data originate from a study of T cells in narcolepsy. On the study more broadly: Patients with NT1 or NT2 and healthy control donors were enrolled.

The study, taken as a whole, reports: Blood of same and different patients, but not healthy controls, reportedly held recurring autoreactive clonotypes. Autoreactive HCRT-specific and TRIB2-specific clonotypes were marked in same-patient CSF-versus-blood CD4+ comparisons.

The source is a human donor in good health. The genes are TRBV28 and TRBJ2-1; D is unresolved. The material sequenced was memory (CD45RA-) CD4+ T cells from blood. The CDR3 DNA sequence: TGTGCCATCCCCGGCCGGGTTGGGTACAATGAGCAGTTCTTC. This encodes CAIPGRVGYNEQFF.